The 16 T cell receptor beta chains below were found in one sample sequenced in a study of blood T cell repertoires in COVID-19. This table comes from immunoSEQ multiplex PCR, and its TCRdb copy is limited to in-frame clones, with some not included. The repertoire holds about 210,000 clones, roughly 85% seen once, with about 2.5% in the top ten. Sequencing was performed on peripheral blood. These receptors all come from an older woman with COVID-19, enrolled during active disease.

This clone was observed a handful of times. The chain employs TRBV7-2 and TRBJ1-3; TRBD1 agrees at 8 bases. Trimming at V came to 1 base and at J to 1 base, leaving 3 bases not matched to a gene. The CDR3 is 16 residues long. From germline, CDR1 is SGHTA and CDR2 FQGNSA. CDR3 in amino acids: CASSLGTGRSGNTIYF. The CDR3 nucleotides are TGTGCCAGCAGCTTAGGGACAGGGCGGTCTGGAAACACCATATATTTT.

The chain recombines TRBV9 with TRBJ2-5; 14 bases line up with TRBD2. The germline V gene encodes CDR1 SGDLS and CDR2 YYNGEE. This CDR3 region has 16 residues. J gave up 5 bases and V 4 bases, and 7 bases lay outside the gene matches. This CDR3 reads CASSPQGTSGSETQYF. CDR3 DNA sequence: TGTGCCAGCAGCCCGCAGGGGACTAGCGGGAGTGAGACCCAGTACTTC.

V gene TRBV30 combines with J gene TRBJ1-5; tentative D call: TRBD1 (6 bases). V dropped 2 bases and J dropped 6 bases, with 11 bases sitting between them. From germline, CDR1 is GTSNPN and CDR2 SVGIG (reference sequence). This CDR3 contains 13 residues. The CDR3 bases are TGTGCCTGGAGTTCCAGGGGAATTCAGCCCCAGCATTTT. Translated: CAWSSRGIQPQHF. Filled out from reference TRBV30 and TRBJ1-5, the complete variable domain reads SQTIHQWPATLVQPVGSPLSLECTVEGTSNPNLYWYRQAAGRGLQLLFYSVGIGQISSEVPQNLSASRPQDRQFILSSKKLLLSDSGFYLCAWSSRGIQPQHFGDGTRLSIL.

V gene TRBV3-1 (or the pseudogene TRBV3-2) combines with J gene TRBJ2-3, with 7 bases identical to TRBD2. The CDR3 covers 14 residues. Germline trimming cut 2 bases from V and 5 bases from J; bases unmatched to any gene: 4. CDR1 and CDR2 (germline): LGHDT, YNNKEL (reference sequence). The CDR3: CASSQLAEGDTQYF. CDR3 bases: TGTGCCAGCAGCCAACTAGCGGAGGGAGATACGCAGTATTTT.

The chain recombines TRBV5-5 with TRBJ1-5; no definite D call. This CDR3 has 15 residues. CDR1 and CDR2 (germline): SGHKS, YYEKEE (reference sequence). Trimming pared 1 base from V and 1 base from J, leaving 9 bases between. CDR3 nucleotide sequence: TGTGCCAGCAGCTTGCAAGTGAGAAGCAATCAGCCCCAGCATTTT. It yields the protein CASSLQVRSNQPQHF.

V is TRBV18 and J is TRBJ1-5; D perhaps matches TRBD1 (6 bases). V dropped 6 bases and J dropped 1 base, with 13 bases sitting between them. CDR1 is KGHSH, CDR2 LQKENI, per germline. The CDR3 is 15 residues long. The CDR3 spells CASSTGRGSNQPQHF. DNA for the CDR3: TGTGCCAGCTCCACTGGGAGGGGGAGCAATCAGCCCCAGCATTTT.

V usage is TRBV11-2 and J usage is TRBJ2-3, with 9 positions matching TRBD1. The CDR3 consists of 15 residues. Per the germline V gene, CDR1 is SGHAT and CDR2 is FQNNGV. V lost 4 bases, J lost 2 bases, and 4 bases stayed unmatched. The CDR3 sequence: CASSSRTGDTDTQYF. The CDR3 DNA reads as TGTGCCAGCAGCTCGAGGACAGGGGACACAGATACGCAGTATTTT.

CDR3 DNA sequence: TGTGCCAGCAGTCCGGGACAGCAAAACTATGGCTACACCTTC. Translated: CASSPGQQNYGYTF. V usage is TRBV6-5 and J usage is TRBJ1-2, with 7 bases aligning to TRBD1. The junction had 5 bases not matched to a gene; V was cut back by 5 bases and J by 2 bases. The CDR3 spans 14 residues. CDR1 is MNHEY and CDR2 is SVGAGI in the germline V gene.

This clone was picked up a small number of times. CDR3 coding DNA: TGCAGCGTTGAAGGATCGGGGGTCGGAAACACCATATATTTT. Amino acid sequence: CSVEGSGVGNTIYF. The chain has TRBV29-1 and TRBJ1-3; tentative D call: TRBD1 (5 bases). CDR1 SQVTM and CDR2 ANQGSEA come from the germline V gene. V lost 1 base and J lost 4, with 11 bases in between. The CDR3 is 14 residues long.

This chain connects TRBV14 to TRBJ1-3; no clear D. The CDR3 sequence is 16 residues long. V lost 4 bases and J lost 0, with 13 bases in between. From germline, CDR1 is SGHDN and CDR2 FVKESK. The CDR3 loop is CASSLRRGSSGNTIYF. The CDR3 nucleotides read TGTGCCAGCAGCCTCCGTCGGGGAAGCTCTGGAAACACCATATATTTT.

V gene TRBV15 combines with J gene TRBJ1-1; unclear D gene. Germline V gene data show CDR1 as LNHNV and CDR2 as YYDKDF (reference sequence). The V and J ends lost 2 bases and 1 base respectively, with 11 bases between them. This CDR3 is 15 amino acids long. CDR3 sequence: CATSRTTTANTEAFF. The DNA for the CDR3 is TGTGCCACCAGCAGAACAACAACAGCGAACACTGAAGCTTTCTTT.

The chain joins TRBV18 to TRBJ1-3; D is uncertain. The germline V gene encodes CDR1 KGHSH and CDR2 LQKENI. The CDR3 is 13 amino acids. Trimming took off 6 bases at V and 2 bases at J, with 8 bases between the two ends. The CDR3 sequence: CASSEAAGNTIYF. In nucleotides, the CDR3 is TGTGCCAGCTCCGAGGCAGCTGGAAACACCATATATTTT. The complete variable domain, with remaining parts taken from reference TRBV18 and TRBJ1-3, reads NAGVMQNPRHLVRRRGQEARLRCSPMKGHSHVYWYRQLPEEGLKFMVYLQKENIIDESGMPKERFSAEFPKEGPSILRIQQVVRGDSAAYFCASSEAAGNTIYFGEGSWLTVV.

The chain uses TRBV19 and TRBJ1-3; D is ambiguous. The germline CDR1 and CDR2 sequences are LNHDA and SQIVND (reference sequence). CDR3 size: 14 residues. Between the trimmed V and J ends, which lost 6 bases and 2 bases, there was a span of 11 bases. CDR3 sequence: CASRSGRAGNTIYF. CDR3 nucleotides: TGTGCCAGTAGGTCCGGGAGAGCTGGAAACACCATATATTTT. Full variable domain (rest looked up from reference TRBV19 and TRBJ1-3): DGGITQSPKYLFRKEGQNVTLSCEQNLNHDAMYWYRQDPGQGLRLIYYSQIVNDFQKGDIAEGYSVSREKKESFPLTVTSAQKNPTAFYLCASRSGRAGNTIYFGEGSWLTVV.

This clone appeared a single time. The CDR3 sequence: CASTPVGGSSGNTIYF. DNA of the CDR3: TGCGCCAGCACCCCAGTCGGGGGAAGCTCTGGAAACACCATATATTTT. The chain carries TRBV10-1 and TRBJ1-3; tentative D call: TRBD1 (5 bases). V dropped 7 bases and J dropped 0 bases, with 16 bases sitting between them. CDR1 is WNHNN, CDR2 SYGVQD, per germline (reference sequence). The CDR3 is made up of 16 amino acids.

The rearrangement uses TRBV3-1 (or the pseudogene TRBV3-2) and TRBJ1-3; D is uncertain. Germline values: CDR1 LGHDT, CDR2 YNNKEL (reference sequence). V lost 5 bases and J lost 0, with 8 bases in between. This CDR3 spans 14 amino acids. Here the CDR3 DNA reads TGTGCCAGCAGCGCGGGATTCTCTGGAAACACCATATATTTT. This translates into CASSAGFSGNTIYF.

This sequence joins TRBV28 and TRBJ2-7, with TRBD2 matching 15 bases. V gave up 6 bases and J gave up 6 bases; unmatched junction bases: 6. CDR3 length: 15 amino acids. Germline V gene sequence: CDR1 MDHEN, CDR2 SYDVKM. This CDR3 reads CASRRTSGRAREQYF. The DNA for the CDR3 is TGTGCCAGCAGACGGACTAGCGGGAGGGCTCGCGAGCAGTACTTC.